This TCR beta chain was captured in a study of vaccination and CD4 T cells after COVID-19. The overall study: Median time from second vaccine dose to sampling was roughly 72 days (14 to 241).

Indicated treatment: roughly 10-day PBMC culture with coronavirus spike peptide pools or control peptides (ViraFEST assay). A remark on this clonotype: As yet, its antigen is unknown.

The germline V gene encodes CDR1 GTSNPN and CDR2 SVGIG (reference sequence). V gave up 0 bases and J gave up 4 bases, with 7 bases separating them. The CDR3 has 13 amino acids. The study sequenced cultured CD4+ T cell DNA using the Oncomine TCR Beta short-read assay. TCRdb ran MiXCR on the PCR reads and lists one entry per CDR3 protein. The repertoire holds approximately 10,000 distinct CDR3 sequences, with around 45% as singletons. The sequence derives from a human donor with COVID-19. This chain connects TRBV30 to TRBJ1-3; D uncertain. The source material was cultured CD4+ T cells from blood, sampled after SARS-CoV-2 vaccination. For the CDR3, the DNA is TGTGCCTGGAGTGTATTCGTGGGAAACACCATATATTTT. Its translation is CAWSVFVGNTIYF.